What follows is one TCR beta chain and its context. Participant-reported clinical history was the basis for cohort assignment. Source study methods: Researchers report that nucleated cell counts were estimated from reference gene primer amplification. Assay used: immunoSEQ multiplex PCR; TCRdb lists only in-frame clones, some missing. That table is the source of V, J and clone size, and D and trimming were worked out from the DNA. The sample includes around 450,000 clones, 87% of them seen just once. Germline CDR1 and CDR2: SQVTM and ANQGSEA. V gave up 5 bases and J gave up 0 bases, with 11 bases separating them. This CDR3 spans 13 amino acids. The data derive from a study of blood T cell repertoires in COVID-19. At the level of the study: Acute and convalescent COVID-19 specimens originated in the United States, Italy and Spain.

The source is a woman under 30 who had recovered from COVID-19. Sequenced input: PBMCs or T cells enriched from blood (not recorded which). The V and J genes are TRBV29-1 and TRBJ2-7; D may be TRBD1 (5 bases). The CDR3 here is CSVSGQYSYEQYF. In DNA form, the CDR3 reads TGCAGCGTTTCAGGGCAGTACTCCTACGAGCAGTACTTC.